One and the same sample provided the 2 T cell receptor beta chains below, sequenced in a study of liver allograft versus peripheral blood T cells. Whole-study context: The study compared liver allograft T cell receptor repertoires against peripheral blood repertoires of liver transplant recipients.

TCRdb redid the calling of the reads with MiXCR, one entry per CDR3 protein. This repertoire shows about 1,900 distinct CDR3 sequences, 18% found once; its top ten account for 55% to 70%. The receptors stem from a human patient who had a liver transplant. Some of these T cells may belong to the graft donor.

This clonotype came up a few times. The rearrangement uses TRBV7-2 and TRBJ2-6; a weak D match, TRBD1 (5 bases). The CDR3 spans 22 residues. Between the trimmed V and J ends, which lost 3 bases and 2 bases, there was a span of 29 bases. From germline, CDR1 is SGHTA and CDR2 FQGNSA. CDR3 in amino acids: CASSLFIVQEYNPTPGANVLTF. The DNA of the CDR3 is TGTGCCAGCAGCTTGTTTATAGTACAGGAATACAATCCCACACCTGGGGCCAACGTCCTGACTTTC. The whole variable domain, filled in from reference TRBV7-2 and TRBJ2-6, reads GAGVSQSPSNKVTEKGKDVELRCDPISGHTALYWYRQSLGQGLEFLIYFQGNSAPDKSGLPSDRFSAERTGGSVSTLTIQRTQQEDSAVYLCASSLFIVQEYNPTPGANVLTFGAGSRLTVL.

V gene TRBV18 combines with J gene TRBJ2-7; D remains unclear. Germline V gene lookup returns CDR1 KGHSH and CDR2 LQKENI. The length of the CDR3 is 14 residues. Trimming shortened V by 3 bases and J by 3 bases, and 12 bases separated the two germline ends. In DNA form, the CDR3 reads TGTGCCAGCTCACCTTTCGTGACCCACTACGAGCAGTACTTC. Amino acids: CASSPFVTHYEQYF. Filled out from reference TRBV18 and TRBJ2-7, the complete variable domain reads NAGVMQNPRHLVRRRGQEARLRCSPMKGHSHVYWYRQLPEEGLKFMVYLQKENIIDESGMPKERFSAEFPKEGPSILRIQQVVRGDSAAYFCASSPFVTHYEQYFGPGTRLTVT.